One and the same sample provided the 9 T cell receptor beta chains below, sequenced in a study of blood T cell repertoires in COVID-19. Here immunoSEQ multiplex PCR was the method, and the copy in TCRdb shows in-frame clones only, minus some. The data show about 170,000 clones, approximately 87% seen once. Sequenced input: peripheral blood. All receptors derive from a woman aged 55-75 years with COVID-19, enrolled during active disease.

CDR3 DNA: TGCGCCAGCAGCAGGGGACAGGGTGATAGGCCCCAGCATTTT. Translated: CASSRGQGDRPQHF. The V gene is TRBV4-3, the J gene TRBJ1-5, with TRBD1 matching over 9 bases. Germline values: CDR1 LGHNA, CDR2 YSLEER. V lost 5 bases to trimming and J lost 9 bases; unmatched junction nucleotides: 8. The CDR3 spans 14 residues.

This chain links TRBV5-1 with TRBJ2-1; 12 nucleotides match TRBD2. Germline trimming cut 4 bases from V and 7 bases from J; bases unmatched to any gene: 21. Germline CDR1 reads SGHRS; CDR2 reads YFSETQ. The CDR3 contains 20 residues. The CDR3: CASSRTPAPRLAGELNEQFF. CDR3 DNA sequence: TGCGCCAGCAGCCGGACCCCCGCACCCAGACTAGCGGGAGAACTAAATGAGCAGTTCTTC.

This chain uses TRBV7-9 with TRBJ1-2; TRBD1 is a possible D gene (6 bases). V was shortened by 3 bases and J by 0 bases, with 11 bases between the two germline ends. This CDR3 region has 15 residues. Germline CDR1 is SEHNR and CDR2 is FQNEAQ (reference sequence). In nucleotides, the CDR3 is TGTGCCAGCAGCTTGCCGGACAGACCTAACTATGGCTACACCTTC. Its translation: CASSLPDRPNYGYTF.

The chain uses TRBV7-9 and TRBJ1-1, with D hard to call. Germline CDR1 reads SEHNR; CDR2 reads FQNEAQ (reference sequence). CDR3 length: 13 residues. Trimming left V 1 base short and J 4 bases short, with 7 bases between. The CDR3 region is CASSLDPVTEAFF. The DNA for the CDR3 is TGTGCCAGCAGCTTAGATCCCGTCACTGAAGCTTTCTTT. The full variable domain, its missing parts supplied by reference TRBV7-9 and TRBJ1-1, is DTGVSQNPRHKITKRGQNVTFRCDPISEHNRLYWYRQTLGQGPEFLTYFQNEAQLEKSRLLSDRFSAERPKGSFSTLEIQRTEQGDSAMYLCASSLDPVTEAFFGQGTRLTVV.

In this sample, this clone turned up once. This chain joins TRBV3-1 (or the pseudogene TRBV3-2) and TRBJ2-7; possible D gene TRBD1, 5 bases. CDR1 is LGHDT, CDR2 YNNKEL, per germline (reference sequence). The CDR3 contains 15 residues. Trimming stripped 9 bases from V and 6 bases from J, with 24 bases between. CDR3 nucleotides: TGTGCCAGGGGGCGACGTGGTGAGCCCTTTGTCGAGCAGTACTTC. This encodes CARGRRGEPFVEQYF.

The chain couples TRBV4-3 to TRBJ2-2; TRBD2 aligns across 7 bases. This CDR3 contains 15 residues. Germline loops: CDR1 LGHNA, CDR2 YSLEER. The junction had 6 bases not matched to a gene; V was cut back by 6 bases and J by 2 bases. CDR3 residues: CASRFSGLNTGELFF. In DNA form, the CDR3 reads TGCGCCAGCAGATTTAGCGGGCTAAACACCGGGGAGCTGTTTTTT.

A single count supports this clone. The V gene is TRBV7-2, the J gene TRBJ1-1; D uncertain. Trimming shortened V by 5 bases and J by 8 bases, and 18 bases separated the two germline ends. This CDR3 spans 14 amino acids. From germline, CDR1 is SGHTA and CDR2 FQGNSA. The CDR3 protein is CASSLDLGGQEAFF. CDR3 DNA: TGTGCCAGCAGCCTCGACCTAGGAGGGCAGGAAGCTTTCTTT. Complete variable domain (other parts from reference TRBV7-2 and TRBJ1-1): GAGVSQSPSNKVTEKGKDVELRCDPISGHTALYWYRQSLGQGLEFLIYFQGNSAPDKSGLPSDRFSAERTGGSVSTLTIQRTQQEDSAVYLCASSLDLGGQEAFFGQGTRLTVV.

This clone was seen just once. The chain is built from TRBV27 and TRBJ2-5; D perhaps matches TRBD1 (6 bases). This CDR3 contains 15 residues. V lost 4 bases and J lost 1, with 13 bases in between. CDR1 and CDR2 (germline): MNHEY, SMNVEV (reference sequence). The CDR3 here is CASSWGRDTQETQYF. The CDR3 DNA reads TGTGCCAGCAGTTGGGGCCGGGACACCCAAGAGACCCAGTACTTC.

The V and J genes are TRBV19 and TRBJ2-7, with TRBD1 matching 8 bases. Trimming took 5 bases from V and 2 from J; bases not matched to a gene: 8. There are 15 residues in the CDR3. Germline V gene lookup returns CDR1 LNHDA and CDR2 SQIVND (reference sequence). CDR3 DNA sequence: TGTGCCAGTAGTCCCGGGACAGGAAGAACCTACGAGCAGTACTTC. Translation: CASSPGTGRTYEQYF.